This paragraph reports one T cell receptor (beta chain). Germline-derived CDR1 and CDR2 are SGDLS and YYNGEE. J gave up 7 bases and V 4 bases, and 7 bases lay outside the gene matches. The CDR3 loop spans 15 amino acids. The data belong to a study of blood T cell repertoires in COVID-19. About the study: Acute-phase and convalescent COVID-19 samples originated in the United States, Italy and Spain. In each case, the material was cDNA or gDNA derived from T cells, B-cell-depleted T cells, or PBMCs.

Original methodology: Reference gene primer amplification gave nucleated cell count estimates. Method: immunoSEQ multiplex PCR; TCRdb's copy keeps in-frame clones and lacks some. V, J and clone size reflect that table, while D and trimming were determined from the DNA. The sample records under 200,000 clones, 83% being singletons. The chain joins TRBV9 to TRBJ1-4; 10 positions match TRBD1. The sequence came from a woman aged 80 or older with acute or convalescent COVID-19. Sequencing was carried out using peripheral blood. CDR3 in amino acids: CASSLGTGDGEKLFF. CDR3 nucleotides: TGTGCCAGCAGCCTCGGGACAGGGGACGGTGAAAAACTGTTTTTT.